Presented here are 23 T cell receptor beta chains from one specimen sequenced in a study of T cell repertoires in cytomegalovirus infection. Each CDR3 protein gets one entry after TCRdb re-called the reads with MiXCR. Of approximately 730,000 distinct CDR3 sequences detected, around 35% appear once; the ten largest clones hold approximately 18%. The antigens of these receptors remain unknown. The sample here was cultured PBMCs, taken from culture after CMV antigen stimulation. The receptor source for this set is a human donor in good health (CMV status not recorded). Some clones in this sample may be carry-over from other donors' samples.

This clonotype has ten or more counts. The chain has TRBV7-2 and TRBJ2-5; 10 bases fit TRBD2. The CDR3 covers 15 residues. The V gene end was trimmed by 5 bases and the J gene end by 3 bases; junction bases not matched to a gene: 6. The germline V gene has CDR1 SGHTA and CDR2 FQGNSA. In nucleotides, the CDR3 is TGTGCCAGCAGCGCCGGGACTAGCGAGAAAGAGACCCAGTACTTC. This encodes CASSAGTSEKETQYF.

This chain links TRBV7-3 with TRBJ2-1; D unclear. The ends were cut back, 7 bases at V and 6 bases at J, with 16 bases in the middle. Germline assignment: CDR1 SGHTA and CDR2 FQGTGA. CDR3 length: 14 residues. In DNA, the CDR3 is TGTGCCAGCACCTATTTTGAGGCACTCAATGAGCAGTTCTTC. Amino acids: CASTYFEALNEQFF.

In this sample, this clonotype turned up once. The rearrangement uses TRBV12-3 or TRBV12-4 and TRBJ2-3; possibly TRBD2 for D (6 bases). V gave up 5 bases and J gave up 4 bases, with 19 bases separating them. CDR3 length equals 16 residues. The DNA of the CDR3 is TGTGCCAGCAGTCCCCGGCTAGCGCTTACCCCAGATACGCAGTATTTT. Translation: CASSPRLALTPDTQYF.

The chain has TRBV19 and TRBJ1-6; perhaps TRBD1 as D (5 bases). This CDR3 spans 13 amino acids. Germline CDR1 and CDR2: LNHDA and SQIVND (reference sequence). V lost 7 bases to trimming and J lost 9 bases, with 13 bases between them. CDR3 nucleotide sequence: TGTGCCAGTAAGGAGACAGCAGCTTCACCCCTCCACTTT. Its translation: CASKETAASPLHF.

This sequence joins TRBV10-3 and TRBJ1-4; 8 bases match TRBD1. J lost 12 bases, V lost 5 bases, and 14 bases had no gene match. The CDR3 is made up of 15 amino acids. CDR1 and CDR2 from the germline V gene are ENHRY and SYGVKD. The CDR3 here is CAISTGTGSLNQLFF. The CDR3 DNA reads as TGTGCCATCAGTACCGGGACAGGATCCCTCAATCAACTGTTTTTT.

The V call is TRBV12-3 or TRBV12-4, the J call TRBJ2-6; D is unclear. V lost 7 bases and J 0 bases, leaving 7 bases between the germline ends. The CDR3 consists of 14 residues. The CDR3 loop is CASTLNSGANVLTF. Written as DNA, the CDR3 is TGTGCCAGCACCTTAAACTCTGGGGCCAACGTCCTGACTTTC.

This clonotype has just one count. V is TRBV15 and J is TRBJ1-5, with D unclear. The CDR3 covers 13 residues. The germline CDR1 and CDR2 sequences are LNHNV and YYDKDF (reference sequence). Between the trimmed V and J ends, which lost 5 bases and 4 bases, there was a span of 9 bases. The CDR3 loop reads CATSSIKNQPQHF. Here the CDR3 DNA reads TGTGCCACCAGCTCGATTAAAAATCAGCCCCAGCATTTT.

There are a few counts of this clonotype. This chain connects TRBV5-1 to TRBJ2-3; D not resolved. This CDR3 comprises 15 residues. The V and J ends lost 1 base and 0 bases respectively, with 9 bases between them. CDR1 SGHRS and CDR2 YFSETQ come from the germline V gene. The CDR3 region is CASSLNGVSTDTQYF. The CDR3 bases are TGCGCCAGCAGCTTGAATGGGGTCAGCACAGATACGCAGTATTTT.

The V and J genes are TRBV7-9 and TRBJ2-5, with TRBD1 as a possible D gene (7 bases). Germline assignment: CDR1 SEHNR and CDR2 FQNEAQ (reference sequence). The CDR3 consists of 17 residues. V was pared by 4 bases and J by 3 bases, with 21 bases between. The CDR3 DNA reads as TGTGCCAGCAGCTATCGGCGAGGAGGGGGCAGTAAAGAGACCCAGTACTTC. Protein product: CASSYRRGGGSKETQYF.

This clonotype was detected a few times. The rearrangement uses TRBV7-6 and TRBJ2-2; D is perhaps TRBD1 (5 bases). Germline-derived CDR1 and CDR2 are SGHVS and FNYEAQ. The V gene lost 5 bases and the J gene lost 3 bases, with 22 bases spanning the gap. This CDR3 has 18 residues. The CDR3 reads CASSVIGLMGPYTGELFF. CDR3 DNA: TGTGCCAGCAGCGTGATTGGGTTAATGGGGCCCTACACCGGGGAGCTGTTTTTT.

The chain links TRBV7-2 to TRBJ2-5; unclear D gene. The germline V gene has CDR1 SGHTA and CDR2 FQGNSA. CDR3 length: 13 residues. V was shortened by 5 bases and J by 1 base, with 8 bases between the two germline ends. The CDR3 sequence: CASSQDFQETQYF. CDR3 bases: TGTGCCAGCAGCCAAGACTTCCAAGAGACCCAGTACTTC.

The chain joins TRBV6-5 to TRBJ2-5, with no clear D. V was cut by 2 bases and J by 1 base, with 8 bases left in between. CDR3 length: 14 residues. The V gene's germline CDR1 is MNHEY and CDR2 SVGAGI. The CDR3 spells CASSYAGPQETQYF. The CDR3 DNA reads as TGTGCCAGCAGTTACGCAGGACCCCAAGAGACCCAGTACTTC.

This sequence joins TRBV5-4 and TRBJ2-7; 10 positions match TRBD2. The CDR3 length is 14 residues. Looked up from germline, CDR1 is SGHNT and CDR2 is YYREEE (reference sequence). With 3 bases clipped from V and 6 bases from J, the junction kept 6 bases outside the gene matches. The DNA of the CDR3 is TGTGCCAGCAGCTCCGGGACTAGCGTAGGCGAGCAGTACTTC. This translates into CASSSGTSVGEQYF.

V usage is TRBV12-5 and J usage is TRBJ2-3; 11 bases are a match to TRBD1. This CDR3 has 15 residues. CDR1 is LGHNT, CDR2 FRNRAP, per germline. Germline trimming cut 5 bases from V and 3 bases from J; bases unmatched to any gene: 4. DNA for the CDR3: TGTGCTAGTGGTCCCCGGGACAGGGGGACAGATACGCAGTATTTT. It encodes CASGPRDRGTDTQYF.

At least ten counts were recorded for this clonotype. The rearrangement links TRBV7-6 to TRBJ2-7; no clear D. The CDR3 is made up of 13 amino acids. CDR1 and CDR2 (germline): SGHVS, FNYEAQ. Deletions cut 4 bases from V and 6 bases from J, with 13 bases between. CDR3 loop: CASSSRPRTEQYF. DNA for the CDR3: TGTGCCAGCAGCTCAAGACCGCGGACCGAGCAGTACTTC. Combining the CDR3 with reference TRBV7-6 and TRBJ2-7 gives the whole variable domain GAGVSQSPRYKVTKRGQDVALRCDPISGHVSLYWYRQALGQGPEFLTYFNYEAQQDKSGLPNDRFSAERPEGSISTLTIQRTEQRDSAMYRCASSSRPRTEQYFGPGTRLTVT.

This chain uses TRBV4-1 with TRBJ1-2, with 7 nucleotides matching TRBD1. The CDR3 loop spans 16 amino acids. The V segment lost 2 bases and the J segment 1 base; nucleotides outside the gene matches: 7. The germline CDR1 and CDR2 sequences are MGHRA and YSYEKL. The CDR3 DNA is TGCGCCAGCAGCCAACTTCCCAGGGGGTTTAACTATGGCTACACCTTC. Amino acids: CASSQLPRGFNYGYTF.

V is TRBV6-2 or TRBV6-3 and J is TRBJ1-5; D is perhaps TRBD1 (5 bases). With 2 bases removed from V and 3 bases from J, the gap between germline ends came to 17 bases. CDR3 length: 17 residues. Germline values: CDR1 MNHEY, CDR2 SVGEGT. The CDR3, as DNA: TGTGCCAGCAGTTACCCAGGAGGGGACCCCTACAATCAGCCCCAGCATTTT. Protein product: CASSYPGGDPYNQPQHF.

This chain links TRBV7-8 with TRBJ2-7, with a possible D match to TRBD2 (5 bases). Germline CDR1 and CDR2: SGHVS and FQNEAQ. Trimming took 2 bases from V and 3 from J, leaving 14 bases between them. CDR3 length: 15 residues. The CDR3 here is CASSLRASGNYEQYF. As DNA, the CDR3 is TGTGCCAGCAGCTTAAGGGCCAGCGGCAACTACGAGCAGTACTTC.

The rearrangement joins TRBV28 to TRBJ2-1; 8 positions match TRBD2. Germline values: CDR1 MDHEN, CDR2 SYDVKM. With V trimmed by 6 bases and J by 9 bases, 10 bases remained unmatched. This CDR3 has 14 residues. CDR3 coding DNA: TGTGCCAGCAGAGGAGCGGGGGAATTCGGTGAGCAGTTCTTC. Its protein is CASRGAGEFGEQFF.

This clonotype was seen a few times. This chain links TRBV28 with TRBJ1-2; 7 nucleotides align to TRBD1. After removal of 5 bases from V and 8 bases from J, the junction contained 8 bases not matched to a gene. This CDR3 is built from 13 residues. CDR1 and CDR2 (germline): MDHEN, SYDVKM. This CDR3 reads CASSPTGVGGYTF. CDR3 sequence (DNA): TGTGCCAGCAGTCCCACAGGGGTCGGGGGCTACACCTTC.

This chain connects TRBV6-6 to TRBJ2-7; D remains ambiguous. Trimming removed 0 bases from V and 0 bases from J, with 6 bases in between. This CDR3 has 14 residues. Looked up from germline, CDR1 is MNHNY and CDR2 is SVGAGI (reference sequence). CDR3 in amino acids: CASSYSADSYEQYF. The CDR3 nucleotides read TGTGCCAGCAGTTACTCGGCGGACTCCTACGAGCAGTACTTC.

This clonotype has a handful of counts. This chain uses TRBV19 with TRBJ2-5, with 11 bases fitting TRBD1. Per the germline V gene, CDR1 is LNHDA and CDR2 is SQIVND (reference sequence). The CDR3 is made up of 15 amino acids. Losses at the gene ends were 5 bases for V and 4 bases for J; bases not matched to a gene: 6. In nucleotides, the CDR3 is TGTGCCAGTAGTCCCTCTGGGACAGGGGGAGAGACCCAGTACTTC. Its protein product is CASSPSGTGGETQYF.

The rearrangement uses TRBV7-2 and TRBJ2-7; 8 bases map to TRBD1. Germline V CDR1 and CDR2: SGHTA, FQGNSA. V lost 5 bases and J lost 9; bases outside the gene matches: 12. CDR3 length: 14 residues. The DNA for the CDR3 is TGTGCCAGCAGCCCCCGGACAGGGACCACCGTGCAGTACTTC. Its translation: CASSPRTGTTVQYF.